This record looks at one T cell receptor beta chain sequence and its context. Germline loops: CDR1 SQVTM, CDR2 ANQGSEA. The CDR3 has 15 amino acids. Trimming shortened V by 0 bases and J by 2 bases, and 14 bases separated the two germline ends. This entry belongs to a study of shared clonotypes between healthy human individuals. Study overall: Each donor's CD4 naive and CD4 memory cells filled three plates apiece, CD8 naive two, and CD8 memory one.

The repertoire was sequenced with immunoSEQ multiplex PCR; TCRdb's copy has only in-frame clones and lacks some. The data contain around 2.1 million clones, about 92% of them singletons. Positively selected for CCR7, the CD45RO-negative cells used as naive CD8 cells excluded terminally differentiated effector memory CD45RA+ cells. V gene TRBV29-1 combines with J gene TRBJ2-7; D may be TRBD2 (7 bases). Sequences were obtained from naive CD8+ T cells from PBMCs. The sequence was obtained from a man aged 18 to 35 in good health. Some clones in this sample may be carry-over from other donors' samples. DNA for the CDR3: TGCAGCGTTGAAGATGGGGGGGCTCTCCCCTACGAGCAGTACTTC. Residues: CSVEDGGALPYEQYF.